This entry is about one TCR beta chain. Its antigen is unidentified. CDR1 and CDR2 (germline): SGHDN, FVKESK. CDR3 size: 13 residues. Between the trimmed V and J ends, which lost 4 bases and 9 bases, there was a span of 13 bases. The assay was immunoSEQ multiplex PCR, and TCRdb's table has in-frame clones only and misses some. The sample contains over 7,500 clones, roughly 69% of which appear only once. Relapses following autologous stem cell transplantation were seen in all patients, with brentuximab vedotin exposure varying. Magnetic negative selection was used to purify CD4+ T cells from thawed PBMCs. This record belongs to a study of PD-1 blockade in classical Hodgkin lymphoma. General observations from the study: Similar baseline diversity was found in complete responders and newly diagnosed patients.

The chain links TRBV14 to TRBJ2-4; D is unresolved. This receptor was taken from a human donor with classical Hodgkin lymphoma. The sequenced sample was CD4+ T cells from blood, obtained at baseline. As DNA, the CDR3 is TGTGCCAGCAGCCTCCAGGTGACTGGCATTCAGTACTTC. Translation: CASSLQVTGIQYF.